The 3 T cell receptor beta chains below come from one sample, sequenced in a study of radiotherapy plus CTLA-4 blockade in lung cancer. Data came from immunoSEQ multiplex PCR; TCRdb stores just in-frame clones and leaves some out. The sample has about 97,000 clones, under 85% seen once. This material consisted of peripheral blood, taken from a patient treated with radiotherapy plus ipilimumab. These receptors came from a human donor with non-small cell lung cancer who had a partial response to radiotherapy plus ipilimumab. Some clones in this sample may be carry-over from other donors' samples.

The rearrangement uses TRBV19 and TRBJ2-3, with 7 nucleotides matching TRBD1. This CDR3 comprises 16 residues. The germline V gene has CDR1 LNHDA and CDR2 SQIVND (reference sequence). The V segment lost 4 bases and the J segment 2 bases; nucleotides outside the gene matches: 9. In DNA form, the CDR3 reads TGTGCCAGTAGTACCACAACTAGGGGGCTCACAGATACGCAGTATTTT. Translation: CASSTTTRGLTDTQYF.

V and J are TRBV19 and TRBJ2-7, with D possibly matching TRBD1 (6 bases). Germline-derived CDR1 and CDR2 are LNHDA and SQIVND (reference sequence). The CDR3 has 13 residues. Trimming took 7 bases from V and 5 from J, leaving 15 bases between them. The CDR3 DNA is TGTGCCAGTATCATCGACAGGCTCCACGAGCAGTACTTC. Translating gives CASIIDRLHEQYF. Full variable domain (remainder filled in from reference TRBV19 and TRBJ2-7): DGGITQSPKYLFRKEGQNVTLSCEQNLNHDAMYWYRQDPGQGLRLIYYSQIVNDFQKGDIAEGYSVSREKKESFPLTVTSAQKNPTAFYLCASIIDRLHEQYFGPGTRLTVT.

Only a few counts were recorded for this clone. In nucleotides, the CDR3 is TGTGCCAGCAGCCCATCGACAGGTTTTTTAGAGACCCAGTACTTC. Its translation: CASSPSTGFLETQYF. The chain couples TRBV7-6 to TRBJ2-5; D possibly corresponds to TRBD1 (6 bases). The germline V and J ends were trimmed by 5 bases and 4 bases, with 17 bases remaining between them. CDR1 is SGHVS and CDR2 is FNYEAQ in the germline V gene. The CDR3 runs to 15 residues.